This T cell receptor (beta chain) came from a study of T-cell memory formation after mild COVID-19. Constant-segment-primed 5'RACE gave TCR alpha and TCR beta cDNA libraries with sample barcodes and UMIs. Each CDR3 protein is one row after TCRdb ran MiXCR on the 5' RACE reads. The profile covers around 340,000 distinct CDR3 sequences, with about 15% appearing a single time and approximately 20% taken by the ten largest. Trimming cost V 0 bases and J 5 bases, with 17 bases left between them. The CDR3 length is 17 residues. CDR1 and CDR2 (germline): LGHNA, YNFKEQ. What was sequenced was PBMCs or a T cell subset sorted from them (not recorded which). The V call is TRBV4-2, the J call TRBJ1-5; perhaps TRBD1 as D (6 bases). The source of this sequence is a man aged 18-30 years who had mild COVID-19 (a few samples of this study predate the infection). Cell type and time point are not known. The DNA of the CDR3 is TGTGCCAGCAGCCAAGAATGGCAGGGGTCGGCTTATCAGCCCCAGCATTTT. It yields the protein CASSQEWQGSAYQPQHF.